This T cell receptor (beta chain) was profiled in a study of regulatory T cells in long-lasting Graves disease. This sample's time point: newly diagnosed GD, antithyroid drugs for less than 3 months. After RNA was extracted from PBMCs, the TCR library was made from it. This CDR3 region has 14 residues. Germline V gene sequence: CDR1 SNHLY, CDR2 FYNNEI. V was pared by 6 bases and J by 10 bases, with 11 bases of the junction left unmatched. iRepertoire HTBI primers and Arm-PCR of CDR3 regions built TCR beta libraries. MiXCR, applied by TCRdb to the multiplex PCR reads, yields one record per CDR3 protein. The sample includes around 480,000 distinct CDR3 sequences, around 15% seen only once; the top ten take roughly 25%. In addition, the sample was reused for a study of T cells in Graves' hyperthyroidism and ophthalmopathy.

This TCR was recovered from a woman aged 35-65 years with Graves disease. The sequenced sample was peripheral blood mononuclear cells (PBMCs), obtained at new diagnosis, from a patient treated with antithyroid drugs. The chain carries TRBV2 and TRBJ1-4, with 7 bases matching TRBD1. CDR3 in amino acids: CASRADRVFGKLFF. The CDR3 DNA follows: TGTGCCAGCAGGGCCGACAGGGTCTTCGGAAAACTGTTTTTT.